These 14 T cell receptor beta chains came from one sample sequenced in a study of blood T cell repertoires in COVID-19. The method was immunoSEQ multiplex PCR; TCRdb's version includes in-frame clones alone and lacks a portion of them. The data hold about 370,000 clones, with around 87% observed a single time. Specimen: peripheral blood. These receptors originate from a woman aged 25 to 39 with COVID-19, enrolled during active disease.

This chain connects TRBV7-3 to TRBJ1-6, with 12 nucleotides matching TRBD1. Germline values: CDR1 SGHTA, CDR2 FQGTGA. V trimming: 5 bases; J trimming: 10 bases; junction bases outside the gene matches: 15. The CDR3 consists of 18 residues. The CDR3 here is CASSLGTGGLANRSPLHF. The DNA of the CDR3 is TGTGCCAGCAGCCTCGGGACAGGGGGCCTCGCTAATCGGTCACCCCTCCACTTT. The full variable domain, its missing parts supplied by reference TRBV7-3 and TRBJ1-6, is GAGVSQTPSNKVTEKGKYVELRCDPISGHTALYWYRQSLGQGPEFLIYFQGTGAADDSGLPNDRFFAVRPEGSVSTLKIQRTERGDSAVYLCASSLGTGGLANRSPLHFGNGTRLTVT.

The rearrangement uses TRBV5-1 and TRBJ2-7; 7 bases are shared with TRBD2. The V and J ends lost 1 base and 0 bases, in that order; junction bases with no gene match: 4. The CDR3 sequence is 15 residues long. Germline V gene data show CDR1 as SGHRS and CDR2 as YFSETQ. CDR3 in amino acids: CASSLTGTISYEQYF. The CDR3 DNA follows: TGCGCCAGCAGCTTGACCGGGACTATCTCCTACGAGCAGTACTTC.

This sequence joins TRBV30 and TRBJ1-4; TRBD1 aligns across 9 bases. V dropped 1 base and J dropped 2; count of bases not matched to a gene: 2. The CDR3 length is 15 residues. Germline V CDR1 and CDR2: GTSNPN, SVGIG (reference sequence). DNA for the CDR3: TGTGCCTGGAGTGATACAGGGGGCACTAATGAAAAACTGTTTTTT. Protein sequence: CAWSDTGGTNEKLFF. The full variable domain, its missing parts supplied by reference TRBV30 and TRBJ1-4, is SQTIHQWPATLVQPVGSPLSLECTVEGTSNPNLYWYRQAAGRGLQLLFYSVGIGQISSEVPQNLSASRPQDRQFILSSKKLLLSDSGFYLCAWSDTGGTNEKLFFGSGTQLSVL.

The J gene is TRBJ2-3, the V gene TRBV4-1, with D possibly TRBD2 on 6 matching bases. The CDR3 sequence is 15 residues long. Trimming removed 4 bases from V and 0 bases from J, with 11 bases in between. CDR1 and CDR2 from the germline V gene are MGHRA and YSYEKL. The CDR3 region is CASSLGRGSTDTQYF. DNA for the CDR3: TGCGCCAGCAGCCTAGGGCGGGGAAGCACAGATACGCAGTATTTT.

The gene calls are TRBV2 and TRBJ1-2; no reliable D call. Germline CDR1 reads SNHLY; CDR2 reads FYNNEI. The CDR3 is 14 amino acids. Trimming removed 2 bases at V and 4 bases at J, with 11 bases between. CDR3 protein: CASSEWQVGYGYTF. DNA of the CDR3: TGTGCCAGCAGTGAATGGCAGGTCGGCTATGGCTACACCTTC.

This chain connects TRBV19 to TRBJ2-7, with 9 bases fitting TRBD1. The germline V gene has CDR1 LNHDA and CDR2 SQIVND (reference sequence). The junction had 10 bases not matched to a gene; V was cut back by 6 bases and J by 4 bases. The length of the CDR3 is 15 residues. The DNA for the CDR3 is TGTGCCAGTAGCGATCGGGACAGGGCCGGGTACGAGCAGTACTTC. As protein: CASSDRDRAGYEQYF. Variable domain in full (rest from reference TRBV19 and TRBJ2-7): DGGITQSPKYLFRKEGQNVTLSCEQNLNHDAMYWYRQDPGQGLRLIYYSQIVNDFQKGDIAEGYSVSREKKESFPLTVTSAQKNPTAFYLCASSDRDRAGYEQYFGPGTRLTVT.

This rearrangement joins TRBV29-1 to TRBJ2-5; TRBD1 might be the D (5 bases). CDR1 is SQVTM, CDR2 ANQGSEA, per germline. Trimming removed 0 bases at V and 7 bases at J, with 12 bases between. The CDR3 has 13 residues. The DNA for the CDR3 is TGCAGCGTTGAAGATCAGGGTCTGGGGACCCAGTACTTC. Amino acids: CSVEDQGLGTQYF.

DNA of the CDR3: TGTGCCAGCAGTTTATCAGGGCAGACGGTGAACTATGGCTACACCTTC. Protein product: CASSLSGQTVNYGYTF. V usage is TRBV28 and J usage is TRBJ1-2; tentatively, D is TRBD1 (5 bases). V gave up 1 base and J gave up 2 bases, with 14 bases separating them. This CDR3 region has 16 residues. Germline V gene sequence: CDR1 MDHEN, CDR2 SYDVKM.

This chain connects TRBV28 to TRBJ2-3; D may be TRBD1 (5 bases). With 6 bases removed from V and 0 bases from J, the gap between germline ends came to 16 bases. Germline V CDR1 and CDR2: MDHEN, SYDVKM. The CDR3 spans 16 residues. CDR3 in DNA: TGTGCCAGCAGCTCCCCGGCGACAGCTAGCACAGATACGCAGTATTTT. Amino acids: CASSSPATASTDTQYF.

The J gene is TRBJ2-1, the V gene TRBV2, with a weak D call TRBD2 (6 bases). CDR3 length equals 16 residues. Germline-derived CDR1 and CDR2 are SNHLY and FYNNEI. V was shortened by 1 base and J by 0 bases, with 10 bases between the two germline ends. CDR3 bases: TGTGCCAGCAGTGAAGGGCGGGGATCCTCCTACAATGAGCAGTTCTTC. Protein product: CASSEGRGSSYNEQFF.

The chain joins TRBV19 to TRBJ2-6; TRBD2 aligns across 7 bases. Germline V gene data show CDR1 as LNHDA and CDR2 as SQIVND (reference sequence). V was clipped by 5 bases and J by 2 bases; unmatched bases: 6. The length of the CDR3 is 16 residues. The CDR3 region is CASSPLGGAGANVLTF. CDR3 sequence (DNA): TGTGCCAGTAGTCCACTGGGGGGGGCTGGGGCCAACGTCCTGACTTTC. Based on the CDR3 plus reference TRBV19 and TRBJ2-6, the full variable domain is DGGITQSPKYLFRKEGQNVTLSCEQNLNHDAMYWYRQDPGQGLRLIYYSQIVNDFQKGDIAEGYSVSREKKESFPLTVTSAQKNPTAFYLCASSPLGGAGANVLTFGAGSRLTVL.

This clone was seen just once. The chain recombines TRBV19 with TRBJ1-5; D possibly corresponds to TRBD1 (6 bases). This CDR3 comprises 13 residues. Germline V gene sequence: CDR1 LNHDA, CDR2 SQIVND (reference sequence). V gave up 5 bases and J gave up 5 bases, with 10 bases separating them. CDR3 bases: TGTGCCAGTAGTCCCTGGACAGATCAGCCCCAGCATTTT. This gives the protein CASSPWTDQPQHF.

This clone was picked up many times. CDR3 sequence (DNA): TGTGCCAGCAGCAGACTAGCTTACACCGGGGAGCTGTTTTTT. This sequence encodes CASSRLAYTGELFF. J is TRBJ2-2 and V is TRBV6-2 or TRBV6-3; 7 nucleotides agree with TRBD2. Germline CDR1 is MNHEY and CDR2 is SVGEGT. V trimming: 6 bases; J trimming: 3 bases; junction bases outside the gene matches: 4. This CDR3 has 14 amino acids.

CDR3 coding DNA: TGTGCCAGCAGTTATTACGAAGGGGAAAATGAGCAGTTCTTC. Translation: CASSYYEGENEQFF. The V gene is TRBV6-2 or TRBV6-3, the J gene TRBJ2-1; maybe TRBD1 (5 bases). Looked up from germline, CDR1 is MNHEY and CDR2 is SVGEGT. CDR3 length: 14 amino acids. The ends were cut back, 3 bases at V and 7 bases at J, with 13 bases in the middle.